Each of the 28 T cell receptor beta chains below was sequenced from the same sample in a study of vaccination and CD4 T cells after COVID-19. Their antigen targets remain unknown. Regarding treatment: 10-day PBMC culture with coronavirus spike peptide pools or control peptides (ViraFEST assay). Cultured CD4+ T-cell DNA underwent Oncomine TCR Beta short-read sequencing. Using its own MiXCR run on the PCR reads, TCRdb lists one record per CDR3 protein. Found here are about 13,000 distinct CDR3 sequences, 44% of them singletons; the top ten hold less than 15%. The sequenced sample consisted of CD4+ T cells from blood, cultured in vitro. The receptors originated from a human donor who had recovered from COVID-19.

This clonotype has a handful of counts. The V and J genes are TRBV6-1 and TRBJ1-5; D not resolved. Looked up from germline, CDR1 is MNHNS and CDR2 is SASEGT. CDR3 size: 15 residues. Trimming left V 2 bases short and J 0 bases short, with 8 bases between. The CDR3 region is CASSETWGSNQPQHF. The CDR3 nucleotides read TGTGCCAGCAGTGAAACGTGGGGTAGCAATCAGCCCCAGCATTTT.

This rearrangement joins TRBV3-1 to TRBJ2-1, with 7 nucleotides matching TRBD2. V gave up 4 bases and J gave up 7 bases; unmatched junction bases: 13. The CDR3 contains 16 residues. Germline V gene sequence: CDR1 LGHDT, CDR2 YNNKEL (reference sequence). The chain's CDR3 is CASSLMGGRTSNEQFF. The CDR3 DNA reads as TGTGCCAGCAGCCTGATGGGGGGGAGGACAAGTAATGAGCAGTTCTTC.

This clonotype occurred once. The V gene is TRBV28, the J gene TRBJ1-2, with D perhaps TRBD1 (5 bases). CDR3 length: 16 residues. Germline CDR1 and CDR2: MDHEN and SYDVKM. The germline V and J ends were trimmed by 5 bases and 2 bases, with 18 bases remaining between them. This CDR3 reads CASSAIQVQTNYGYTF. In DNA form, the CDR3 reads TGTGCCAGCAGTGCGATACAGGTTCAGACCAACTATGGCTACACCTTC.

The J gene is TRBJ2-7, the V gene TRBV12-3 or TRBV12-4; D gene uncertain. The CDR3 length is 13 residues. The V end lost 3 bases, the J end lost 3 bases, and 9 bases lay between the germline ends. CDR3 region: CASSLEQNYEQYF. The DNA of the CDR3 is TGTGCCAGCAGTTTGGAACAGAACTACGAGCAGTACTTC.

This clonotype was seen a handful of times. The rearrangement links TRBV2 to TRBJ1-2; perhaps TRBD1 as D (5 bases). Germline V lookup: CDR1 SNHLY, CDR2 FYNNEI. V lost 9 bases and J 6 bases, leaving 17 bases between the germline ends. The CDR3 covers 13 residues. CDR3 sequence reads: CASGRGGSDGYTF. Written as DNA, the CDR3 is TGTGCCAGTGGGCGGGGGGGGAGCGATGGCTACACCTTC.

This clonotype was observed a few times. The chain uses TRBV20-1 and TRBJ2-7, with D unresolved. CDR1 DFQATT and CDR2 SNEGSKA come from the germline V gene (reference sequence). Trimming left V 1 base short and J 3 bases short, with 13 bases between. This CDR3 is built from 14 residues. CDR3 nucleotides: TGCAGTGCTAGAGTAGACCCAACGATCTACGAGCAGTACTTC. It codes for CSARVDPTIYEQYF.

The chain recombines TRBV7-9 with TRBJ2-5; possibly TRBD2 for D (5 bases). In germline, CDR1 is SEHNR, CDR2 FQNEAQ (reference sequence). The CDR3 consists of 13 residues. The ends were cut back, 0 bases at V and 4 bases at J, with 6 bases in the middle. The CDR3 here is CASSLAGVETQYF. In DNA, the CDR3 is TGTGCCAGCAGCTTAGCGGGAGTAGAGACCCAGTACTTC.

The gene calls are TRBV6-2 or TRBV6-3 and TRBJ2-5; 10 nucleotides line up with TRBD2. Germline CDR1 reads MNHEY; CDR2 reads SVGEGT. This CDR3 spans 14 amino acids. Trimming removed 7 bases from V and 5 bases from J; junction bases left unmatched: 7. The CDR3 DNA reads TGTGCCAGCATCCCTAGCGGGAGCGGGGAGACCCAGTACTTC. This codes for CASIPSGSGETQYF.

V is TRBV7-2 and J is TRBJ2-3; D is unclear. Looked up from germline, CDR1 is SGHTA and CDR2 is FQGNSA. This CDR3 has 14 amino acids. The V and J ends lost 1 base and 4 bases respectively, with 9 bases between them. Written as DNA, the CDR3 is TGTGCCAGCAGCTTAGTCTACCCCCCAGATACGCAGTATTTT. It codes for CASSLVYPPDTQYF.

Only a few counts were recorded for this clonotype. The chain has TRBV5-1 and TRBJ2-1; TRBD2 matches 8 bases. Unmatched junction bases numbered 4, after V lost 2 bases and J lost 3 bases. The CDR3 has 15 amino acids. Per the germline V gene, CDR1 is SGHRS and CDR2 is YFSETQ. The CDR3 protein is CASSLVGTSYNEQFF. The CDR3 DNA is TGCGCCAGCAGCTTAGTAGGGACTAGCTACAATGAGCAGTTCTTC. Drawing the rest from reference TRBV5-1 and TRBJ2-1, the complete variable domain is KAGVTQTPRYLIKTRGQQVTLSCSPISGHRSVSWYQQTPGQGLQFLFEYFSETQRNKGNFPGRFSGRQFSNSRSEMNVSTLELGDSALYLCASSLVGTSYNEQFFGPGTRLTVL.

This clonotype has just a few counts. This sequence joins TRBV6-2 or TRBV6-3 and TRBJ1-5; TRBD1 matches 10 bases. This CDR3 has 14 residues. CDR1 MNHEY and CDR2 SVGEGT come from the germline V gene. With 6 bases clipped from V and 5 bases from J, the junction kept 4 bases outside the gene matches. The CDR3 region has the DNA TGTGCCAGCAGCGGGACAGGGGTTGATCAGCCCCAGCATTTT. Protein: CASSGTGVDQPQHF.

This clonotype was seen once. The J gene is TRBJ2-7, the V gene TRBV10-2; the D is unclear. The germline gives CDR1 WSHSY, CDR2 SAAADI. The ends were cut back, 9 bases at V and 3 bases at J, with 15 bases in the middle. The CDR3 length is 13 residues. The CDR3 region has the DNA TGCGCCAGTAGCCGTAACTATGACTACGAGCAGTACTTC. Its protein is CASSRNYDYEQYF.

The V gene is TRBV4-1, the J gene TRBJ2-1; 8 bases line up with TRBD2. The trim removed 2 bases at V and 5 bases at J, leaving 11 bases unmatched. The length of the CDR3 is 17 residues. In germline, CDR1 is MGHRA, CDR2 YSYEKL. CDR3 loop: CASSQNPGTRVNNEQFF. CDR3 in DNA: TGCGCCAGCAGCCAAAATCCCGGGACTAGGGTGAACAATGAGCAGTTCTTC.

This CDR3 reads CASSLTPNTDTQYF. The CDR3 coding sequence is TGTGCCAGCAGTTTAACCCCTAACACAGATACGCAGTATTTT. The chain joins TRBV28 to TRBJ2-3; D call uncertain. Trimming removed 2 bases at V and 2 bases at J, with 8 bases between. Germline V CDR1 and CDR2: MDHEN, SYDVKM. The CDR3 length is 14 residues.

This sequence joins TRBV30 and TRBJ2-1; 8 bases align to TRBD1. With 8 bases clipped from V and 4 bases from J, the junction kept 10 bases outside the gene matches. The CDR3 covers 14 residues. Germline V gene data show CDR1 as GTSNPN and CDR2 as SVGIG (reference sequence). The CDR3 region is CAARQGPAYNEQFF. Here the CDR3 DNA reads TGTGCCGCTCGACAGGGGCCGGCTTACAATGAGCAGTTCTTC.

The chain links TRBV27 to TRBJ2-3, with D possibly TRBD2 on 5 matching bases. The CDR3 spans 14 residues. Between the trimmed V and J ends, which lost 2 bases and 0 bases, there was a span of 6 bases. Germline CDR1 MNHEY, CDR2 SMNVEV (reference sequence). In nucleotides, the CDR3 is TGTGCCAGCAGTTTAAGGACTAGCACAGATACGCAGTATTTT. It yields the protein CASSLRTSTDTQYF.

This clonotype came up a few times. V and J are TRBV7-8 and TRBJ2-3; D ambiguous. The V end lost 5 bases, the J end lost 2 bases, and 5 bases lay between the germline ends. Germline V gives CDR1 SGHVS, CDR2 FQNEAQ. There are 12 residues in the CDR3. The CDR3 reads CASSPNTDTQYF. The CDR3 nucleotides read TGTGCCAGCAGCCCCAACACAGATACGCAGTATTTT.

The chain uses TRBV6-1 and TRBJ1-4; tentative D call: TRBD1 (5 bases). There are 15 residues in the CDR3. V was cut by 7 bases and J by 5 bases, with 17 bases left in between. The V gene's germline CDR1 is MNHNS and CDR2 SASEGT. CDR3 coding DNA: TGTGCCAGCACCGCTGACAGACGGGTCAATGAAAAACTGTTTTTT. It yields the protein CASTADRRVNEKLFF.

The gene calls are TRBV19 and TRBJ2-5; 14 nucleotides align to TRBD2. The CDR3 is made up of 13 amino acids. The germline V gene has CDR1 LNHDA and CDR2 SQIVND (reference sequence). Germline trimming cut 10 bases from V and 4 bases from J; bases unmatched to any gene: 2. CDR3 amino acids: CATGTSGRETQYF. In DNA form, the CDR3 reads TGTGCCACCGGGACTAGCGGGAGAGAGACCCAGTACTTC.

The chain has TRBV7-8 and TRBJ1-4; TRBD1 matches at 8 bases. V lost 5 bases to trimming and J lost 8 bases; unmatched junction nucleotides: 7. The CDR3 is 14 amino acids. Germline V gene lookup returns CDR1 SGHVS and CDR2 FQNEAQ. The chain's CDR3 is CASSAQGAAEKLFF. The CDR3 DNA reads as TGTGCCAGCAGCGCTCAGGGGGCGGCGGAAAAACTGTTTTTT.

This clonotype occurred a few times. The V call is TRBV6-2 or TRBV6-3, the J call TRBJ1-4; 8 nucleotides line up with TRBD1. With V trimmed by 2 bases and J by 10 bases, 9 bases remained unmatched. Germline values: CDR1 MNHEY, CDR2 SVGEGT. The CDR3 consists of 15 residues. This CDR3 is CASSYEGQGTRKLFF. DNA of the CDR3: TGTGCCAGCAGTTACGAAGGACAGGGAACTCGAAAACTGTTTTTT.

This clonotype was detected a few times. The V call is TRBV5-8, the J call TRBJ2-1; no clear D gene. CDR1 SGHTS and CDR2 YDEGEE come from the germline V gene. V was pared by 2 bases and J by 6 bases, with 12 bases between. The CDR3 spans 14 residues. CDR3 coding DNA: TGTGCCAGCAGCTTTTCAGCAGGAGTCAATGAGCAGTTCTTC. Protein: CASSFSAGVNEQFF.

The chain couples TRBV30 to TRBJ1-2, with D unresolved. CDR3 length: 16 residues. V lost 2 bases, J lost 7 bases, and 23 bases lay in between. Germline loops: CDR1 GTSNPN, CDR2 SVGIG (reference sequence). CDR3 in DNA: TGTGCCTGGAGTCACCCGTTGAGCCACACGGCTTCTGGCTACACCTTC. Translated, it gives CAWSHPLSHTASGYTF.

V is TRBV7-9 and J is TRBJ1-4; D not certain. Germline V lookup: CDR1 SEHNR, CDR2 FQNEAQ (reference sequence). The CDR3 sequence is 14 residues long. Trimming pared 5 bases from V and 8 bases from J, leaving 15 bases between. In nucleotides, the CDR3 is TGTGCCAGCAGCCCCGACGGGAGTGTAGAAAAACTGTTTTTT. Its protein is CASSPDGSVEKLFF. The complete variable domain, with remaining parts taken from reference TRBV7-9 and TRBJ1-4, reads DTGVSQNPRHKITKRGQNVTFRCDPISEHNRLYWYRQTLGQGPEFLTYFQNEAQLEKSRLLSDRFSAERPKGSFSTLEIQRTEQGDSAMYLCASSPDGSVEKLFFGSGTQLSVL.

This clonotype has only a few counts. One end of the junction is discordant with germline, which a read error may explain. The rearrangement joins TRBV20-1 to TRBJ2-7, with 13 bases that match TRBD2. The CDR3 is 18 residues long. Per germline, CDR1 DFQATT and CDR2 SNEGSKA (reference sequence). Here the CDR3 DNA reads TGCAGTGCTAGAGGGGGGGGGACTAGCGGGACCAGCTCCTACGAGCAGTATTTC. It is translated as CSARGGGTSGTSSYEQYF.

This chain connects TRBV29-1 to TRBJ2-1; 11 bases fit TRBD2. V gave up 1 base and J gave up 0 bases; unmatched junction bases: 2. CDR3 length: 16 residues. CDR1 and CDR2 from the germline V gene are SQVTM and ANQGSEA. CDR3: CSVEALAGGSYNEQFF. CDR3 bases: TGCAGCGTTGAAGCTCTAGCGGGAGGCTCCTACAATGAGCAGTTCTTC.

The J gene is TRBJ2-2, the V gene TRBV7-3; D is possibly TRBD1 (5 bases). V lost 6 bases and J lost 7, with 12 bases in between. This CDR3 contains 13 residues. In germline, CDR1 is SGHTA, CDR2 FQGTGA. The CDR3 region has the DNA TGTGCCAGCAGTCCCTCCGACAGCGGGGAGCTGTTTTTT. Amino acids: CASSPSDSGELFF.

This clonotype appeared a few times. The chain uses TRBV30 and TRBJ1-5; D is unresolved. V lost 5 bases and J 5 bases, leaving 16 bases between the germline ends. There are 14 residues in the CDR3. Per germline, CDR1 GTSNPN and CDR2 SVGIG (reference sequence). As DNA, the CDR3 is TGTGCCTGGGGTCTGGACCCGAGGGATCAGCCCCAGCATTTT. Translating gives CAWGLDPRDQPQHF.